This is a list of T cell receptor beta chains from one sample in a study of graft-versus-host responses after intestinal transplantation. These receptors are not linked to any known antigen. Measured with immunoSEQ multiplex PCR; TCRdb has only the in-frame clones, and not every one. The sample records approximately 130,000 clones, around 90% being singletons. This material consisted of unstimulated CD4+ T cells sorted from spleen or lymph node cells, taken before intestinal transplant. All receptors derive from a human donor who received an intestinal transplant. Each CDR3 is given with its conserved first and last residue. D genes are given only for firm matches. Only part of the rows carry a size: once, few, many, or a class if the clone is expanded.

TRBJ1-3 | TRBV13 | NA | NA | TGTGCCAGCAGCCCCAGCAGGCTCTCTGGAAACACCATATATTTT | CASSPSRLSGNTIYF
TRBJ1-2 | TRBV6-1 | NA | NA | TGTGCCAGCAGACGCGACAGCCGTTATGGCTACACCTTC | CASRRDSRYGYTF
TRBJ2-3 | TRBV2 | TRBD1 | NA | TGTGCCAGCAGTCCCGGGGACAGTTCCTTCACAGATACGCAGTATTTT | CASSPGDSSFTDTQYF
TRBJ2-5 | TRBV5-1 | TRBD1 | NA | TGCGCCAGCAGCTTGAAAGGGCAGGGGGCGCAGGGGACCCAGTACTTC | CASSLKGQGAQGTQYF
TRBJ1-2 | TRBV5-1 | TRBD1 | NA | TGCGCCAGCAGCTTGACCCCAGACAGGGCTTCCTACTATGGCTACACCTTC | CASSLTPDRASYYGYTF
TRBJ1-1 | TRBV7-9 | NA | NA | TGTGCCAGCAGCCGGGAAGCTTTCTTT | CASSREAFF
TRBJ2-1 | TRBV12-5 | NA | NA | TGTGCTAGTGGTTTGACAGGGCTGAATGAGCAGTTCTTC | CASGLTGLNEQFF
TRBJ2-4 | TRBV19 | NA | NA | TGTGCCAGTAGTTGGACTCGGACGGTAGCCAAAAACATTCAGTACTTC | CASSWTRTVAKNIQYF
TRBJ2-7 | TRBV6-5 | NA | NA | TGTGCCAGCAGTGCACCCAGGACCGGCTACGAGCAGTACTTC | CASSAPRTGYEQYF
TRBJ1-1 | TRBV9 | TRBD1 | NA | TGTGCCAGCAGCGTAGGACAGGGCACTGAAGCTTTCTTT | CASSVGQGTEAFF
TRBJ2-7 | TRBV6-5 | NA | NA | TGTGCCAGCAGTACATCCTTCACCGAGCAGTACTTC | CASSTSFTEQYF
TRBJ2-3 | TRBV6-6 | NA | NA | TGTGCCAGCAGTTACTCGATTACTTCAGATACGCAGTATTTT | CASSYSITSDTQYF
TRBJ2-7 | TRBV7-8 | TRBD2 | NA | TGTGCCAGCAGCTTAGGGGCTAGCGGACCCTCCTACGAGCAGTACTTC | CASSLGASGPSYEQYF
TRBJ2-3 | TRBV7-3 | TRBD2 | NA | TGTGCCAGCAGCCCCCGGGACTATGGTACGCAGTATTTT | CASSPRDYGTQYF
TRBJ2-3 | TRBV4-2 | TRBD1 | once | TGTGCCAGCAGCCCAGGGGGAACGGCAGATACGCAGTATTTT | CASSPGGTADTQYF
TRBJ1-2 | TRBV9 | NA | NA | TGTGCCAGCAGCGCCGGGACGTTGTATGGCTACACCTTC | CASSAGTLYGYTF
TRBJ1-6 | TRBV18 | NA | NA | TGTGCCAGCTCACCTTTCGAGGGAAGGGCTTTAAATTCACCCCTCCACTTT | CASSPFEGRALNSPLHF
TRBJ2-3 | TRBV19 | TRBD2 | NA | TGTGCCAGTAGTCCCGTAGGGCGGGGGAGGAGGGATACGCAGTATTTT | CASSPVGRGRRDTQYF
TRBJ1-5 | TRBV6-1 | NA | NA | TGTGCCAGCAGTGAGTTGGGGATTTGGGGCAATCAGCCCCAGCATTTT | CASSELGIWGNQPQHF
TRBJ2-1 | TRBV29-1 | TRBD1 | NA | TGCAGCGTTGAAGAGGGGACAGGGGGGTGGAATGAGCAGTTCTTC | CSVEEGTGGWNEQFF
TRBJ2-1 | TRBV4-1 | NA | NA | TGCGCCAGCAGCCAAGAGGGAGTAGTCTTGGCTGAGCAGTTCTTC | CASSQEGVVLAEQFF
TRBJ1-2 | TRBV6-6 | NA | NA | TGTGCCAGCAGTCCTGGGAGTAAAGACTACACCTTC | CASSPGSKDYTF
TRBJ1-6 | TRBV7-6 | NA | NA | NA | CASSYTFGTVPGSYNSPLHF
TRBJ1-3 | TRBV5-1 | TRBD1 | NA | TGCGCCAGCAGCCAGGGGGGTTTTGGAAACACCATATATTTT | CASSQGGFGNTIYF
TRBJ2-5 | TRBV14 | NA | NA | TGTGCCAGCAGCCAAGAGGAGACCCAGTACTTC | CASSQEETQYF
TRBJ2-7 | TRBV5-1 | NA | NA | TGCGCCAGCAGCCCGATGGGGCTTTCCCGTACCTACGAGCAGTACTTC | CASSPMGLSRTYEQYF
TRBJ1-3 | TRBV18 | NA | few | TGTGCCAGCTCACCATCGACAGCCCTTGGAAACACCATATATTTT | CASSPSTALGNTIYF
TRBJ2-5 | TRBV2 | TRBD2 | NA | TGTGCCAGCAGTGATCGGCGCGGGGGGGGAGAGACCCAGTACTTC | CASSDRRGGGETQYF